The rows below give T cell receptor beta chains drawn from one sample of a study of shared T cell receptors in the human thymus. Using immunoSEQ multiplex PCR, the repertoire was profiled, and TCRdb retains in-frame clones only, with some absent. The sample shows roughly 700,000 clones, 88% of them seen only once. This sample was also put to use in a study of human thymus T cells.

Sequenced sample: thymocytes. The source is a boy less than two years old with a congenital heart defect. CDR3s include the opening cysteine and the closing phenylalanine or tryptophan. The D gene is left open where the match is weak. A row's size may be missing; if present it is once, few, many or a size class.

d_call,j_call,v_call,clone_size,cdr3_aa,cdr3_nt
TRBD1,TRBJ2-7,TRBV14,once,CASSRDRGRGLGEQYF,TGTGCCAGCAGCCGCGACAGGGGGCGCGGTCTAGGCGAGCAGTACTTC
TRBD1,TRBJ1-1,TRBV11-3,NA,CASSIHPLGQENTEAFF,TGTGCCAGCAGCATTCACCCCCTTGGACAGGAGAACACTGAAGCTTTCTTT
TRBD1,TRBJ1-5,TRBV28,NA,CASSWTDRGLNDSNQPQHF,TGTGCCAGCAGTTGGACGGACAGGGGGCTAAACGATAGCAATCAGCCCCAGCATTTT
NA,TRBJ2-1,TRBV2,NA,CASTTSSYNEQFF,TGTGCCAGCACGACTAGCTCCTACAATGAGCAGTTCTTC
TRBD2,TRBJ2-7,TRBV4-3,NA,CASSLKAGDDEQYF,TGCGCCAGCAGCCTTAAGGCGGGGGACGACGAGCAGTACTTC
TRBD2,TRBJ2-5,TRBV30,NA,CAWSVKTSGRAAETQYF,TGTGCCTGGAGTGTCAAGACTAGCGGGAGGGCCGCGGAGACCCAGTACTTC
TRBD2,TRBJ2-5,TRBV4-1,NA,CASSQGNSGRGIETQYF,TGCGCCAGCAGCCAAGGAAATAGCGGGAGGGGGATAGAGACCCAGTACTTC
NA,TRBJ2-5,TRBV28,once,CASSLRQNQETQYF,TGTGCCAGCAGTCTAAGACAGAACCAAGAGACCCAGTACTTC
TRBD2,TRBJ2-1,TRBV29-1,NA,CSVAPGLAHNEQFF,TGCAGCGTTGCTCCGGGACTAGCGCACAATGAGCAGTTCTTC
NA,TRBJ2-7,TRBV20-1,NA,CSAQGDYEQYF,TGCAGTGCTCAAGGGGACTACGAGCAGTACTTC
NA,TRBJ2-7,TRBV9,NA,CASSADSRPYEQYF,TGTGCCAGCAGCGCAGACAGCCGCCCCTACGAGCAGTACTTC
NA,TRBJ2-1,TRBV5-8,NA,CASSWTSAEGNNEQFF,TGTGCCAGCAGCTGGACCTCAGCGGAGGGGAACAATGAGCAGTTCTTC
NA,TRBJ1-1,TRBV6-5,NA,CASSYGLPGTEAFF,TGTGCCAGCAGTTACGGTCTTCCGGGGACTGAAGCTTTCTTT
NA,TRBJ2-1,TRBV9,NA,CASSVEGGSSYNEQFF,TGTGCCAGCAGCGTAGAGGGTGGGAGCTCCTACAATGAGCAGTTCTTC
TRBD1,TRBJ2-1,TRBV11-2,NA,CASSPQGKGTGATHNEQFF,TGTGCCAGCAGCCCCCAGGGGAAGGGAACAGGGGCCACACACAATGAGCAGTTCTTC
TRBD1,TRBJ1-1,TRBV6-1,NA,CASSDDALHRGDTEAFF,TGTGCCAGCAGTGATGATGCCCTACACAGGGGCGACACTGAAGCTTTCTTT
NA,TRBJ2-2,TRBV10-3,NA,CATAAVLTGELFF,TGTGCCACGGCGGCGGTTTTAACCGGGGAGCTGTTTTTT
NA,TRBJ1-4,TRBV5-6,few,CASSPRAGEEKLFF,TGTGCCAGCAGCCCACGAGCAGGGGAGGAAAAACTGTTTTTT
NA,TRBJ1-5,TRBV25-1,NA,CASSENRTNQPQHF,TGTGCCAGCAGTGAGAACAGGACCAATCAGCCCCAGCATTTT
TRBD2,TRBJ2-3,TRBV10-2,NA,CASSRRASGTPDTQYF,TGCGCCAGCAGTCGACGGGCTAGCGGGACACCAGATACGCAGTATTTT
TRBD2,TRBJ2-7,TRBV19,NA,CASSILAGDYEQYF,TGTGCCAGTAGTATACTAGCGGGAGATTACGAGCAGTACTTC
TRBD2,TRBJ2-7,TRBV5-1,few,CASRRGASGTHPYEQYF,TGCGCCAGCAGACGGGGGGCTAGCGGGACCCATCCCTACGAGCAGTACTTC
TRBD2,TRBJ2-6,TRBV29-1,NA,CSVLAGRSGANVLTF,TGCAGCGTCCTAGCGGGACGCTCTGGGGCCAACGTCCTGACTTTC
NA,TRBJ2-7,TRBV2,NA,CASSGGEASSYEQYF,TGTGCCAGCAGTGGTGGGGAGGCGAGCTCCTACGAGCAGTACTTC
NA,TRBJ1-4,TRBV28,NA,CATSIRGTNEKLFF,TGTGCCACGTCCATTAGGGGGACTAATGAAAAACTGTTTTTT
TRBD2,TRBJ2-2,TRBV6-1,NA,CASSLNSGRNGELFF,TGTGCCAGCAGTTTAAATAGCGGGAGAAACGGGGAGCTGTTTTTT
NA,TRBJ2-3,TRBV14,NA,CASSRGDTDTQYF,TGTGCCAGCAGCCGGGGGGACACAGATACGCAGTATTTT
NA,TRBJ2-5,TRBV4-2,NA,CASSPTPGSGGGETQYF,TGTGCCAGCAGCCCCACGCCCGGTAGCGGAGGAGGGGAGACCCAGTACTTC
NA,TRBJ2-7,TRBV27,NA,CASSLDERVSSYEQYF,TGTGCCAGCAGTTTAGACGAGCGGGTGAGCTCCTACGAGCAGTACTTC